The 19 T cell receptor beta chains presented below share a single source sample, sequenced in a study of blood T cell repertoires in COVID-19. Measured with immunoSEQ multiplex PCR; TCRdb has only the in-frame clones, and not every one. Of approximately 140,000 clones in the sample, roughly 78% were seen once. The sequencing input was peripheral blood. The receptors come from a human donor with acute or convalescent COVID-19. The donor label of this sample is uncertain.

This clone showed up many times. The gene calls are TRBV6-2 or TRBV6-3 and TRBJ1-1, with 7 bases matching TRBD1. This CDR3 is 17 amino acids long. Germline loops: CDR1 MNHEY, CDR2 SVGEGT. V lost 5 bases, J lost 1 base, and 13 bases stayed unmatched. CDR3 sequence reads: CASSVARYRGTNTEAFF. The CDR3 bases are TGTGCCAGCAGTGTGGCGCGGTACAGGGGAACGAACACTGAAGCTTTCTTT.

V and J are TRBV30 and TRBJ2-7, with 9 bases matching TRBD2. Trimming at V came to 5 bases and at J to 9 bases, leaving 14 bases not matched to a gene. This CDR3 is 14 amino acids long. Germline CDR1 and CDR2: GTSNPN and SVGIG (reference sequence). For the CDR3, the DNA is TGTGCCTGGGGTTTAGCGGGGGCCCGGGTGGGGCAGTACTTC. Translation: CAWGLAGARVGQYF. Filled out from reference TRBV30 and TRBJ2-7, the complete variable domain reads SQTIHQWPATLVQPVGSPLSLECTVEGTSNPNLYWYRQAAGRGLQLLFYSVGIGQISSEVPQNLSASRPQDRQFILSSKKLLLSDSGFYLCAWGLAGARVGQYFGPGTRLTVT.

This clone was observed a single time. The chain carries TRBV10-1 and TRBJ2-3, with D tentatively TRBD1 (5 bases). Trimming took 0 bases from V and 5 from J, leaving 9 bases between them. CDR3 size: 14 residues. CDR1 and CDR2 from the germline V gene are WNHNN and SYGVQD (reference sequence). The DNA for the CDR3 is TGCGCCAGCAGTGAGTCGACAAGGGGAGATACGCAGTATTTT. It yields the protein CASSESTRGDTQYF.

The chain combines TRBV3-1 (or the pseudogene TRBV3-2) with TRBJ2-5; 10 positions match TRBD2. CDR3 length equals 17 residues. Per the germline V gene, CDR1 is LGHDT and CDR2 is YNNKEL (reference sequence). Trimming at V came to 4 bases and at J to 2 bases, leaving 10 bases not matched to a gene. DNA of the CDR3: TGTGCCAGCAGCCTAGAAGGGGAAGCGGGGGGGCAAGAGACCCAGTACTTC. Translation: CASSLEGEAGGQETQYF.

The V and J genes are TRBV5-1 and TRBJ1-3; 7 bases match TRBD1. CDR3 length: 14 amino acids. Per the germline V gene, CDR1 is SGHRS and CDR2 is YFSETQ. V lost 3 bases and J lost 1; bases outside the gene matches: 1. CDR3 residues: CASSSTGSGNTIYF. CDR3 bases: TGCGCCAGCAGCTCGACAGGGTCTGGAAACACCATATATTTT.

J is TRBJ2-6 and V is TRBV5-6; no clear D gene. Trimming left V 0 bases short and J 2 bases short, with 9 bases between. Germline CDR1 SGHDT, CDR2 YYEEEE. This CDR3 is built from 16 residues. CDR3: CASSLGPGTGANVLTF. CDR3 nucleotides: TGTGCCAGCAGCTTGGGCCCAGGCACTGGGGCCAACGTCCTGACTTTC.

This clone appeared a few times. V usage is TRBV27 and J usage is TRBJ1-4; 7 bases fit TRBD1. The CDR3 has 12 residues. Trimming removed 5 bases from V and 13 bases from J; junction bases left unmatched: 7. Per the germline V gene, CDR1 is MNHEY and CDR2 is SMNVEV (reference sequence). In DNA, the CDR3 is TGTGCCAGCAGTCCCCGGACAGGCCTACTGTTTTTT. Protein sequence: CASSPRTGLLFF. Combining the CDR3 with reference TRBV27 and TRBJ1-4 gives the whole variable domain EAQVTQNPRYLITVTGKKLTVTCSQNMNHEYMSWYRQDPGLGLRQIYYSMNVEVTDKGDVPEGYKVSRKEKRNFPLILESPSPNQTSLYFCASSPRTGLLFFGSGTQLSVL.

The V and J genes are TRBV7-9 and TRBJ2-5; D possibly corresponds to TRBD1 (6 bases). Per the germline V gene, CDR1 is SEHNR and CDR2 is FQNEAQ (reference sequence). The CDR3 has 14 residues. Trimming shortened V by 6 bases and J by 5 bases, and 16 bases separated the two germline ends. CDR3 in amino acids: CASSAGGGPETQYF. The CDR3 bases are TGTGCCAGCAGTGCAGGTGGGGGCCCGGAGACCCAGTACTTC.

This clone was counted a few times. The genes are TRBV9 and TRBJ1-2; 7 bases fit TRBD1. Germline values: CDR1 SGDLS, CDR2 YYNGEE. J lost 9 bases, V lost 3 bases, and 8 bases had no gene match. This CDR3 has 13 residues. Written as DNA, the CDR3 is TGTGCCAGCAGCGACGGAGGGGGCCGGAGCTACACCTTC. Translation gives CASSDGGGRSYTF. The full variable domain, in which reference TRBV9 and TRBJ1-2 provide the parts outside the CDR3, is DSGVTQTPKHLITATGQRVTLRCSPRSGDLSVYWYQQSLDQGLQFLIQYYNGEERAKGNILERFSAQQFPDLHSELNLSSLELGDSALYFCASSDGGGRSYTFGSGTRLTVV.

V and J are TRBV6-5 and TRBJ2-7, with D possibly matching TRBD1 (7 bases). CDR1 and CDR2 (germline): MNHEY, SVGAGI. Trimming pared 5 bases from V and 0 bases from J, leaving 14 bases between. The CDR3 consists of 15 residues. CDR3 in DNA: TGTGCCAGCAGTCCCAGGGGGGACCCCTCCTACGAGCAGTACTTC. Amino acids: CASSPRGDPSYEQYF.

The chain combines TRBV18 with TRBJ1-4, with a weak D call TRBD1 (6 bases). V was trimmed by 3 bases and J by 1 base, leaving 12 bases between them. Germline CDR1 reads KGHSH; CDR2 reads LQKENI. The CDR3 covers 16 residues. CDR3 in DNA: TGTGCCAGCTCACCTACCCTACAGGGAACTAATGAAAAACTGTTTTTT. Protein sequence: CASSPTLQGTNEKLFF.

The chain combines TRBV4-1 with TRBJ2-7; D gene unclear. With 0 bases removed from V and 7 bases from J, the gap between germline ends came to 13 bases. Looked up from germline, CDR1 is MGHRA and CDR2 is YSYEKL. CDR3 length: 14 amino acids. CDR3 DNA sequence: TGCGCCAGCAGCCAAGAAAGCTCCGTCAGGGAGCAGTACTTC. Translation: CASSQESSVREQYF.

The chain is built from TRBV3-1 (or the pseudogene TRBV3-2) and TRBJ1-2; D may be TRBD1 (6 bases). CDR3 length equals 15 residues. CDR1 LGHDT and CDR2 YNNKEL come from the germline V gene (reference sequence). V was shortened by 0 bases and J by 8 bases, with 16 bases between the two germline ends. The CDR3 is CASSQEANTGSGYTF. CDR3 bases: TGTGCCAGCAGCCAAGAGGCAAATACAGGGAGCGGCTACACCTTC.

The V gene is TRBV3-1 (or the pseudogene TRBV3-2), the J gene TRBJ1-6, with D uncertain. Per the germline V gene, CDR1 is LGHDT and CDR2 is YNNKEL (reference sequence). V was shortened by 2 bases and J by 8 bases, with 7 bases between the two germline ends. CDR3 size: 13 residues. The CDR3 reads CASSQTPDSPLHF. In DNA form, the CDR3 reads TGTGCCAGCAGCCAAACGCCGGATTCACCCCTCCACTTT.

The rearrangement uses TRBV6-5 and TRBJ1-5, with D maybe TRBD1 (5 bases). CDR3 size: 14 residues. Trimming removed 2 bases from V and 9 bases from J, with 14 bases in between. Germline values: CDR1 MNHEY, CDR2 SVGAGI. CDR3 bases: TGTGCCAGCAGTTACGCGGCAGGGCCCTGGCCCCAGCATTTT. It is translated as CASSYAAGPWPQHF.

The rearrangement uses TRBV6-5 and TRBJ1-2; 11 bases map to TRBD1. Germline V gene sequence: CDR1 MNHEY, CDR2 SVGAGI. The length of the CDR3 is 13 residues. Trimming removed 7 bases from V and 7 bases from J; junction bases left unmatched: 5. CDR3 DNA: TGTGCCAGCACAGGACAGGGGGCCGGTGGCTACACCTTC. The encoded protein is CASTGQGAGGYTF.

The chain uses TRBV27 and TRBJ2-3, with D possibly TRBD1 on 5 matching bases. This CDR3 has 16 residues. Trimming removed 2 bases at V and 0 bases at J, with 12 bases between. Germline V CDR1 and CDR2: MNHEY, SMNVEV (reference sequence). In DNA, the CDR3 is TGTGCCAGCAGTTTAGGGGCGGCAGGGAGCACAGATACGCAGTATTTT. It encodes CASSLGAAGSTDTQYF.

The chain uses TRBV5-1 and TRBJ1-4; D unclear. V lost 5 bases, J lost 3 bases, and 8 bases lay in between. CDR1 is SGHRS and CDR2 is YFSETQ in the germline V gene. This CDR3 has 13 residues. In nucleotides, the CDR3 is TGCGCCAGCAGAATCGGGTCTAATGAAAAACTGTTTTTT. It is translated as CASRIGSNEKLFF.

This clone was detected a few times. J is TRBJ2-2 and V is TRBV12-5, with 7 bases identical to TRBD1. Germline trimming cut 0 bases from V and 2 bases from J; bases unmatched to any gene: 6. This CDR3 is built from 17 residues. The germline V gene encodes CDR1 LGHNT and CDR2 FRNRAP. The CDR3 here is CASGLVRGGGNTGELFF. The CDR3 DNA sequence: TGTGCTAGTGGTTTGGTACGAGGGGGCGGTAACACCGGGGAGCTGTTTTTT.